The entry that follows covers one TCR beta chain sequence. Only in-frame clones appear in the TCRdb table, and some are missing; sequencing was by immunoSEQ multiplex PCR. The sample holds some 57,000 clones, about nine tenths seen once. These data come from a study of blood T cell repertoires in COVID-19. The CDR3 length is 16 residues. The source is a man aged 45-60 years with active COVID-19. The sample was peripheral blood. This rearrangement joins TRBV21-1 to TRBJ2-5; the table's D call, TRBD1, has no DNA check behind it. TRBV21-1 is recorded as a pseudogene. DNA for the CDR3: TGTGCCAGCAGCAAAGGGTTTACAGGGGGAACGGAGACCCAGTACTTC. Protein: CASSKGFTGGTETQYF.